Listed below are T cell receptor beta chains from one sample, sequenced in a study of shared clonotypes between healthy human individuals. TCRdb's table, derived via immunoSEQ multiplex PCR, lists solely in-frame clones and lacks some. This sample has over 800,000 clones, with 85% to 95% found just once. The sequenced sample consisted of naive CD8+ T cells sorted from blood. The receptors here all came from a man younger than 40 in good health. Each CDR3 is given with its conserved first and last residue. A D gene is named only where the DNA matches it firmly. Part of the rows lack a size; the others show once, few, many or a class for expanded clones.

J,size,D,V,DNA,CDR3
TRBJ1-2,.,TRBD1,TRBV29-1,TGCAGCGTTGAAACCCGGGGACAGGATAACTATGGCTACACCTTC,CSVETRGQDNYGYTF
TRBJ2-1,.,.,TRBV14,TGTGCCAGCAGCCAAGACCGTAGGTTTTCCTACAATGAGCAGTTCTTC,CASSQDRRFSYNEQFF
TRBJ1-2,.,.,TRBV7-9,TGTGCCAGCAGCTTTGGGAGGACACCTAACTATGGCTACACCTTC,CASSFGRTPNYGYTF
TRBJ1-5,.,TRBD1,TRBV19,TGTGCCAGTAGTATGGCAACCGACAGGGGGCATAGTCAGCCCCAGCATTTT,CASSMATDRGHSQPQHF
TRBJ2-1,.,.,TRBV27,TGTGCCAGCAGTTTATCGCGGAGGGGGGACTCGGATGAGCAGTTCTTC,CASSLSRRGDSDEQFF
TRBJ2-7,.,.,TRBV19,TGTGCCAGTAGTTGGGGACCCCACGACGAGCAGTACTTC,CASSWGPHDEQYF
TRBJ2-7,.,TRBD1,TRBV30,TGTGCCTGGGACCCGGGACAGGGTGTTTACGAGCAGTACTTC,CAWDPGQGVYEQYF
TRBJ2-6,.,.,TRBV9,TGTGCCAGCAGCACACGCCCGCAACTGTCCTCTGGGGCCAACGTCCTGACTTTC,CASSTRPQLSSGANVLTF
TRBJ1-3,.,.,TRBV15,TGTGCCACCAGCAACCTCCGTGCGTCTGGAAACACCATATATTTT,CATSNLRASGNTIYF
TRBJ2-7,.,.,TRBV5-8,TGTGCCAGCAGCCCCCTCTGGGAGTCTTTCTACGAGCAGTACTTC,CASSPLWESFYEQYF
TRBJ1-2,.,TRBD1,TRBV18,TGTGCCAGCTCACCCTCCGGACAGGTAGCTAACTATGGCTACACCTTC,CASSPSGQVANYGYTF
TRBJ2-1,few,.,TRBV27,TGTGCCACTTTCACAAGGCAGGATTCTTTCTTC,CATFTRQDSFF
TRBJ2-7,.,TRBD2,TRBV9,TGTGCCAGCAGCGTAGAGGGACTAGCGGGAGAGGGGCAGTACTTC,CASSVEGLAGEGQYF
TRBJ1-5,few,TRBD1,TRBV19,TGTGCCAGTAGTGAACTCTCCGGGACAGGCCATCAGCCCCAGCATTTT,CASSELSGTGHQPQHF
TRBJ2-2,.,.,TRBV7-9,TGTGCCAGCAGCCCCCGGCCAGGGACCACCGGGGAGCTGTTTTTT,CASSPRPGTTGELFF
TRBJ2-1,.,TRBD1,TRBV27,TGTGCCAGCAGCTCCCGGGACAGGGGAGTAGATGAGCAGTTCTTC,CASSSRDRGVDEQFF
TRBJ2-7,.,.,TRBV27,TGTGCCAGCAGTTTAACCCGGCAGGGCGAGCAGTACTTC,CASSLTRQGEQYF
TRBJ2-7,.,.,TRBV18,TGTGCCAGCTCACTCGAAACCTACGAGCAGTACTTC,CASSLETYEQYF
TRBJ2-1,.,TRBD2,TRBV7-9,TGTGCCAGCAGCGTTCCCGGGACTAGCGGGTTAAGCTCCTACAATGAGCAGTTCTTC,CASSVPGTSGLSSYNEQFF
TRBJ1-4,.,TRBD1,TRBV19,TGTGCCAGTAGTCACCGGACAGGGAAAGGTGAAAAACTGTTTTTT,CASSHRTGKGEKLFF
TRBJ2-1,.,TRBD2,TRBV15,TGTGCCACCAGCAGAGTTCTAGGGACTAGCGGGAGGTATGAGCAGTTCTTC,CATSRVLGTSGRYEQFF
TRBJ2-2,.,TRBD2,TRBV7-9,TGTGCCTGCAGAGCGGGAGGGGTCACCGGGGAGCTGTTTTTT,CACRAGGVTGELFF